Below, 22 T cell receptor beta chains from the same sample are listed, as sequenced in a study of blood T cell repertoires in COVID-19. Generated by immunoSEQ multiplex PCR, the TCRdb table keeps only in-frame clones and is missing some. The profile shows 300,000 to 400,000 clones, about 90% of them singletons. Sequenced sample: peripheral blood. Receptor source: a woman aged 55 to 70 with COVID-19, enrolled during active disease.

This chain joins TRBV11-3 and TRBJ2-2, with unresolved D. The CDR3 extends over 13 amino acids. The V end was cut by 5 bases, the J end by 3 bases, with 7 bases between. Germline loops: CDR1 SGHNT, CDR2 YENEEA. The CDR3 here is CASSTQHTGELFF. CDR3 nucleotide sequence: TGTGCCAGCAGCACACAACACACCGGGGAGCTGTTTTTT.

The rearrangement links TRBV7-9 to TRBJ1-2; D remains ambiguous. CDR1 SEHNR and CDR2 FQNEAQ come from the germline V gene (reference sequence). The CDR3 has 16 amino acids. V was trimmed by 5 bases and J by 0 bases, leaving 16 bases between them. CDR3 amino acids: CASSLVNVAANYGYTF. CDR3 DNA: TGTGCCAGCAGCCTAGTGAATGTGGCGGCTAACTATGGCTACACCTTC.

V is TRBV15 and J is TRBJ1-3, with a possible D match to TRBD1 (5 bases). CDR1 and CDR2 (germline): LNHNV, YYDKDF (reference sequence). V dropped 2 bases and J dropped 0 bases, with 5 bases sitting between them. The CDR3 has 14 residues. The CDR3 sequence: CATSRQGSGNTIYF. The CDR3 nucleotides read TGTGCCACCAGCAGACAGGGCTCTGGAAACACCATATATTTT.

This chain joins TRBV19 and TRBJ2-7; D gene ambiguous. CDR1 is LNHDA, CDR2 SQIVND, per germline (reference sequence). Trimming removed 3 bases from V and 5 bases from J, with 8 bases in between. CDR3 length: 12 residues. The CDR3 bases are TGTGCCAGTAGTATTGGAGCAAACGAGCAGTACTTC. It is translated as CASSIGANEQYF.

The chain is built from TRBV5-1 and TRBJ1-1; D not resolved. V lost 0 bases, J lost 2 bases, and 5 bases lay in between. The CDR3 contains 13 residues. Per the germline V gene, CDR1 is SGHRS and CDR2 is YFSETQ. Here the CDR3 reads CASSLAVNTEAFF. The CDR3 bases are TGCGCCAGCAGCTTGGCCGTTAACACTGAAGCTTTCTTT.

CDR3 sequence: CASSSQGFDEQYF. CDR3 nucleotides: TGTGCCAGCAGTTCTCAGGGGTTCGACGAGCAGTACTTC. This chain uses TRBV12-3 or TRBV12-4 with TRBJ2-7; D might be TRBD1 (6 bases). The V end was cut by 4 bases, the J end by 5 bases, with 12 bases between. CDR3 length: 13 residues.

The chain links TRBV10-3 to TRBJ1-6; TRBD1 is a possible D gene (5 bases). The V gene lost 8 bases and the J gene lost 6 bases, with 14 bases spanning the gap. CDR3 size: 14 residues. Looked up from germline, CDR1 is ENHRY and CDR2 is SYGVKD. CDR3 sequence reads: CAIAVQGSNSPLHF. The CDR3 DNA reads TGTGCCATCGCTGTGCAGGGCTCTAATTCACCCCTCCACTTT.

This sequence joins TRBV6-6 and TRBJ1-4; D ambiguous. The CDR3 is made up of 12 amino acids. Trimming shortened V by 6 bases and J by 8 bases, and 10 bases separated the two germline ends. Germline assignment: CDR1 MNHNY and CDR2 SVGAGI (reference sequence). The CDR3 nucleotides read TGTGCCAGCAGACTAAAACGAGAAAAACTGTTTTTT. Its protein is CASRLKREKLFF.

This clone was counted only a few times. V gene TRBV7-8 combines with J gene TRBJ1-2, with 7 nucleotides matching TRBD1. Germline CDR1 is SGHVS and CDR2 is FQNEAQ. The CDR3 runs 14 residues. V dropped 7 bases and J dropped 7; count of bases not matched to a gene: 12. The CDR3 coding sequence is TGTGCCAGCACCCTAAGCGGGCAGGGGGGTGGCTACACCTTC. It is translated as CASTLSGQGGGYTF.

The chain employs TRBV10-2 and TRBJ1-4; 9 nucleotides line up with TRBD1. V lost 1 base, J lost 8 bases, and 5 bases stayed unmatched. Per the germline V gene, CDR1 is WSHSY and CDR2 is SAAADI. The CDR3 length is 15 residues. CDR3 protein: CASSEWDRVGEKLFF. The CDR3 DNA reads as TGCGCCAGCAGTGAGTGGGACAGGGTGGGCGAAAAACTGTTTTTT.

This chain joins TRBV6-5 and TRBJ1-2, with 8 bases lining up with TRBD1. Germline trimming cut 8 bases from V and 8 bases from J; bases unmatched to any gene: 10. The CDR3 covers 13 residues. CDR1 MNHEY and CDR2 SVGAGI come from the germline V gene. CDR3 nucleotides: TGTGCCAGCGGATCGGTGACAGGGGTAGGCTACACCTTC. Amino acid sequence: CASGSVTGVGYTF.

Here the CDR3 reads CASSRPRGAYEQYF. The CDR3 DNA reads TGTGCCAGCAGCCGCCCACGGGGAGCCTACGAGCAGTACTTC. The chain employs TRBV5-5 and TRBJ2-7; possible D gene TRBD2, 5 bases. CDR3 length: 14 amino acids. CDR1 is SGHKS and CDR2 is YYEKEE in the germline V gene (reference sequence). V was clipped by 4 bases and J by 2 bases, with 13 bases between them.

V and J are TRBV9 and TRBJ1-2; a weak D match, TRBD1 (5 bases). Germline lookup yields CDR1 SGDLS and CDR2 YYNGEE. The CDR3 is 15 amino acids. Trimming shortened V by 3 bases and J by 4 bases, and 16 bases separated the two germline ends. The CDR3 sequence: CASSASGTVFYGYTF. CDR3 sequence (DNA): TGTGCCAGCAGCGCCTCCGGGACTGTCTTCTATGGCTACACCTTC.

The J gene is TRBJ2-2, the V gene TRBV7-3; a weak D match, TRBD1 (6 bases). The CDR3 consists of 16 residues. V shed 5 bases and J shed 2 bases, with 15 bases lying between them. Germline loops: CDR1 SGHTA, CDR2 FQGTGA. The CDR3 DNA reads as TGTGCCAGCAGCCGACTGGGACAATCTAACACCGGGGAGCTGTTTTTT. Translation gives CASSRLGQSNTGELFF.

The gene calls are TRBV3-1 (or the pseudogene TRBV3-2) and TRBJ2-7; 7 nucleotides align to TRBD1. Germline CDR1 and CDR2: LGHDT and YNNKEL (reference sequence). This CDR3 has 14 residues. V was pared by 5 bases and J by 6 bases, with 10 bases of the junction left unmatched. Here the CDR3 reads CASSGRQGPGEQYF. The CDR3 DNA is TGTGCCAGCAGCGGACGACAGGGCCCGGGCGAGCAGTACTTC.

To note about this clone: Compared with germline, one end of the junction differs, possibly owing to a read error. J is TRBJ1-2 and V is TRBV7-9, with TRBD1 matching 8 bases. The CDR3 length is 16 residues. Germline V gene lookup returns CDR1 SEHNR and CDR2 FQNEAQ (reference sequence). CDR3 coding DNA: TGTGCCAGCAGCGTAGCCGGGACAGGTGGCGCGGGAGGCTACACCTTC. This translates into CASSVAGTGGAGGYTF.

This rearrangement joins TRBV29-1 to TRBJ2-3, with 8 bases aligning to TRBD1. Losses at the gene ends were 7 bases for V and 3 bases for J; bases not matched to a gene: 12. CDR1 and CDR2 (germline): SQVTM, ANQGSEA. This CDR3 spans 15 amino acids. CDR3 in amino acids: CSDVPGQVLTDTQYF. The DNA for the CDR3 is TGCAGCGACGTACCGGGACAGGTTCTAACAGATACGCAGTATTTT.

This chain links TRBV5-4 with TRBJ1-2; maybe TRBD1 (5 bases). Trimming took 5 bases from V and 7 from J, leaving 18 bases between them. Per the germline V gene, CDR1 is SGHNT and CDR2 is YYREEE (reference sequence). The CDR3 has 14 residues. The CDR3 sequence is CASSSWEGRGGYTF. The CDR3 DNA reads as TGTGCCAGCAGTTCCTGGGAGGGGAGGGGTGGCTACACCTTC.

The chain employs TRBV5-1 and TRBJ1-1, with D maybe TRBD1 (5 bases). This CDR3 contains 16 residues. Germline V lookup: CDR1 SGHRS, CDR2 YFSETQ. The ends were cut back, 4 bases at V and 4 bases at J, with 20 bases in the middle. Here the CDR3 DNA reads TGCGCCAGCAGCCCCAAGCTCATTACGGGGGGCACTGAAGCTTTCTTT. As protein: CASSPKLITGGTEAFF.

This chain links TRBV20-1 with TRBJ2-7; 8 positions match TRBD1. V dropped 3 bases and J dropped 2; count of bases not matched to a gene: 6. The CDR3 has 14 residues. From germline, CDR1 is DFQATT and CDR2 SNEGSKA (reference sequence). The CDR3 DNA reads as TGCAGTGCTAGTAAGGACAGGGCCCCCTACGAGCAGTACTTC. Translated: CSASKDRAPYEQYF.

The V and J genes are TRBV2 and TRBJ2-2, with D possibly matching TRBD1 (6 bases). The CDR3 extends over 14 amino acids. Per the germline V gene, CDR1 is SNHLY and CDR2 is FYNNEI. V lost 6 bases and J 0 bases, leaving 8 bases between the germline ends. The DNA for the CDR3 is TGTGCCAGCAGAGGGACACCGAACACCGGGGAGCTGTTTTTT. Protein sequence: CASRGTPNTGELFF. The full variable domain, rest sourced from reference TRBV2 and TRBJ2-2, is EPEVTQTPSHQVTQMGQEVILRCVPISNHLYFYWYRQILGQKVEFLVSFYNNEISEKSEIFDDQFSVERPDGSNFTLKIRSTKLEDSAMYFCASRGTPNTGELFFGEGSRLTVL.

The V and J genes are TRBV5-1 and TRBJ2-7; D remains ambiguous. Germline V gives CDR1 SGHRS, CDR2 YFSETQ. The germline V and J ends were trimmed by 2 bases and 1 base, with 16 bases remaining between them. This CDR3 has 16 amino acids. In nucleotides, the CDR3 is TGCGCCAGCAGCTTCTCTCCCATGGTAGAGTCCTACGAGCAGTACTTC. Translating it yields CASSFSPMVESYEQYF.